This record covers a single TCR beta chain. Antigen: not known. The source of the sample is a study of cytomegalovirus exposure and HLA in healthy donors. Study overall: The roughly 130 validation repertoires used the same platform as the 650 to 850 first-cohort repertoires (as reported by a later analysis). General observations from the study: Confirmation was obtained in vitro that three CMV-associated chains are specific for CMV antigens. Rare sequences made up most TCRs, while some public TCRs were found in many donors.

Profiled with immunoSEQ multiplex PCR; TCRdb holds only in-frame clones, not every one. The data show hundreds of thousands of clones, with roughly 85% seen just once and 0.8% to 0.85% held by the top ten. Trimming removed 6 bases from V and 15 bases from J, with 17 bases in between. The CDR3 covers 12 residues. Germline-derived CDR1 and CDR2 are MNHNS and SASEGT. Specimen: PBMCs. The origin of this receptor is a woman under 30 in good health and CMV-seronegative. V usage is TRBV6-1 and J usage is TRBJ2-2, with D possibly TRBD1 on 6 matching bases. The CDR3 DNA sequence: TGTGCCAGCAGGGGGACATTGGGGTTGTTGTTTTTT. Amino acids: CASRGTLGLLFF.